Given below is one TCR beta chain in context. The sample belongs to a study of technical replicates of blood from several donors. V lost 7 bases, J lost 4 bases, and 9 bases lay in between. The germline V gene has CDR1 MNHEY and CDR2 SVGAGI. The CDR3 runs to 12 residues. The protocol was immunoSEQ multiplex PCR, while the TCRdb copy is restricted to in-frame clones and leaves out a portion. The data contain about 58,000 clones, approximately 94% of them singletons. The sequencing input was PBMCs. The receptor was derived from a human donor in good health. Some clones in this sample may be carry-over from other donors' samples. This rearrangement joins TRBV6-5 to TRBJ2-3; D gene unclear. CDR3 sequence: CASTSGPDTQYF. Written as DNA, the CDR3 is TGTGCCAGCACCTCAGGCCCAGATACGCAGTATTTT.